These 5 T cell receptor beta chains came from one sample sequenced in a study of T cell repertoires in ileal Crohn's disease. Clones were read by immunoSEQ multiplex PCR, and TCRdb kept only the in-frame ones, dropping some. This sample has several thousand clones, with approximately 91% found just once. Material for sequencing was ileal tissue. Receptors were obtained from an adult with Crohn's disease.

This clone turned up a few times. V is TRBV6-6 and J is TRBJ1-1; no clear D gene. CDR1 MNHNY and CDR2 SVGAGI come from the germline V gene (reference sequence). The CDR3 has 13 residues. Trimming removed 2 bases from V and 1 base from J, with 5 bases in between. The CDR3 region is CASSYAQNTEAFF. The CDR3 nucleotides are TGTGCCAGCAGTTACGCCCAGAACACTGAAGCTTTCTTT.

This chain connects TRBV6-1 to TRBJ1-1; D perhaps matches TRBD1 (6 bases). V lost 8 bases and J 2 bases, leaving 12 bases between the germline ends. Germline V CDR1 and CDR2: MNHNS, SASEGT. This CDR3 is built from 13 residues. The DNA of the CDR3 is TGTGCCAGCCTTTTGGACAGCAACACTGAAGCTTTCTTT. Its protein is CASLLDSNTEAFF.

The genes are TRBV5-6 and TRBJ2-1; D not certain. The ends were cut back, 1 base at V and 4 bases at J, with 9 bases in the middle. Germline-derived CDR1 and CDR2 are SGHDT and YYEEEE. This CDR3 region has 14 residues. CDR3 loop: CASSLRAEYNEQFF. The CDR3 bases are TGTGCCAGCAGCTTGAGGGCTGAGTACAATGAGCAGTTCTTC.

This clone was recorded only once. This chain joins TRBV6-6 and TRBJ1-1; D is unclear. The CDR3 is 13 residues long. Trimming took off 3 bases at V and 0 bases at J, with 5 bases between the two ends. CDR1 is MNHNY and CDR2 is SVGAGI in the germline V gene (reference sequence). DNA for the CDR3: TGTGCCAGCAGTTATAGTATGAACACTGAAGCTTTCTTT. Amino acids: CASSYSMNTEAFF.

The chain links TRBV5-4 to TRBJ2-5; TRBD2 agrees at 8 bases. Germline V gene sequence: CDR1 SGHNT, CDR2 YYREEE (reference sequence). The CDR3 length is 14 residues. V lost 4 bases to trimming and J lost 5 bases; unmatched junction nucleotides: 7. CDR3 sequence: CASSGTGGVETQYF. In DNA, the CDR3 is TGTGCCAGCAGCGGGACGGGGGGGGTTGAGACCCAGTACTTC.